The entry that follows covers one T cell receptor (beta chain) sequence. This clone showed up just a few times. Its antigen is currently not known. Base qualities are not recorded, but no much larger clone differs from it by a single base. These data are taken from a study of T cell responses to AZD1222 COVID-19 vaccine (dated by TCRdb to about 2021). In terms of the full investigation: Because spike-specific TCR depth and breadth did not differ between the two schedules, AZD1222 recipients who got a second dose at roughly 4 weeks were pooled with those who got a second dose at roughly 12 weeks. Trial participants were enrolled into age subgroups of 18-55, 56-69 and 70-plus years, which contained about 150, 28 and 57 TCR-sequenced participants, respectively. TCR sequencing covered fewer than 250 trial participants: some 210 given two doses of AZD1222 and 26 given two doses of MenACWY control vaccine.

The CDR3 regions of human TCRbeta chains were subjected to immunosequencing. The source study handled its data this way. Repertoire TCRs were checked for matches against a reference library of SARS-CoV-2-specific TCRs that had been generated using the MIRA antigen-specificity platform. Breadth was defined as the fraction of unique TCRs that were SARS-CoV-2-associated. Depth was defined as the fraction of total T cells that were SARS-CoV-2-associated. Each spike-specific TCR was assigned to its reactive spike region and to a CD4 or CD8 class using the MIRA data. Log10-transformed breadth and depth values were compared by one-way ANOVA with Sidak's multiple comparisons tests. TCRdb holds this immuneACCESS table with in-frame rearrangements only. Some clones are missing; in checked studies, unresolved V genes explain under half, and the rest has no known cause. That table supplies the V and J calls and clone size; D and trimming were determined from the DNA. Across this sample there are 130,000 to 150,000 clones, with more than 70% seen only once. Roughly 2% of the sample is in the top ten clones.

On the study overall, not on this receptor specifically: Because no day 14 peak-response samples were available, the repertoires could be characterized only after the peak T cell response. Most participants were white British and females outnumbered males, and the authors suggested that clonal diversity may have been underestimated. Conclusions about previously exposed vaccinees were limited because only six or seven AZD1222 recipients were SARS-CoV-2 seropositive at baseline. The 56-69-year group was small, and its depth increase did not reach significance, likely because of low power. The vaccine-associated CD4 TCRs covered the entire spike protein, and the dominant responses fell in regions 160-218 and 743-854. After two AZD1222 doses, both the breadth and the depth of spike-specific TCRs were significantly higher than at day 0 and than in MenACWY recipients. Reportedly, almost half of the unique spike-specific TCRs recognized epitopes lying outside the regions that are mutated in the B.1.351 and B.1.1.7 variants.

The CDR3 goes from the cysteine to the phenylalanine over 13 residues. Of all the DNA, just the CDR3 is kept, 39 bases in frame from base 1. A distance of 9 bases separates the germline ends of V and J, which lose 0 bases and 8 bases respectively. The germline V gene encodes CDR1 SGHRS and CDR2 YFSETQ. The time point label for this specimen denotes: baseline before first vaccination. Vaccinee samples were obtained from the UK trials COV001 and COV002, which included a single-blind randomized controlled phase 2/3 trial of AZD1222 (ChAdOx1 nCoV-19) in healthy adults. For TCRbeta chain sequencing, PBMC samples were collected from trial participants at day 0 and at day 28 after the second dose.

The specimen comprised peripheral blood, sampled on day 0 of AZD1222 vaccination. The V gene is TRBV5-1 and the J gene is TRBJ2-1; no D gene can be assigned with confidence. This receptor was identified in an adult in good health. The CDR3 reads CASSLAPEDEQFF. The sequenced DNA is TGCGCCAGCAGCTTGGCCCCGGAAGATGAGCAGTTCTTC.